The subject of this entry is one T cell receptor (beta chain). The data belong to a study of TIL therapy for anti-PD-1-resistant metastatic lung cancer. CDR3 size: 15 residues. The germline V gene encodes CDR1 SEHNR and CDR2 FQNEAQ (reference sequence). V dropped 0 bases and J dropped 7; count of bases not matched to a gene: 1. The immunoSEQ assay was v3. TCRdb's table, derived via immunoSEQ multiplex PCR, lists solely in-frame clones and lacks some. This table has under 65,000 clones, more than 80% appearing once. Time point in this sample: pre-treatment sample, taken before nivolumab and TIL therapy.

This sequence was found in a person aged 25-85 years with non-small cell lung cancer. V is TRBV7-9 and J is TRBJ1-6; TRBD1 matches 9 bases. The sample in question was blood, obtained at baseline. This CDR3 is CASSLAGTGNSPLHF. CDR3 bases: TGTGCCAGCAGCTTAGCCGGGACAGGGAATTCACCCCTCCACTTT.